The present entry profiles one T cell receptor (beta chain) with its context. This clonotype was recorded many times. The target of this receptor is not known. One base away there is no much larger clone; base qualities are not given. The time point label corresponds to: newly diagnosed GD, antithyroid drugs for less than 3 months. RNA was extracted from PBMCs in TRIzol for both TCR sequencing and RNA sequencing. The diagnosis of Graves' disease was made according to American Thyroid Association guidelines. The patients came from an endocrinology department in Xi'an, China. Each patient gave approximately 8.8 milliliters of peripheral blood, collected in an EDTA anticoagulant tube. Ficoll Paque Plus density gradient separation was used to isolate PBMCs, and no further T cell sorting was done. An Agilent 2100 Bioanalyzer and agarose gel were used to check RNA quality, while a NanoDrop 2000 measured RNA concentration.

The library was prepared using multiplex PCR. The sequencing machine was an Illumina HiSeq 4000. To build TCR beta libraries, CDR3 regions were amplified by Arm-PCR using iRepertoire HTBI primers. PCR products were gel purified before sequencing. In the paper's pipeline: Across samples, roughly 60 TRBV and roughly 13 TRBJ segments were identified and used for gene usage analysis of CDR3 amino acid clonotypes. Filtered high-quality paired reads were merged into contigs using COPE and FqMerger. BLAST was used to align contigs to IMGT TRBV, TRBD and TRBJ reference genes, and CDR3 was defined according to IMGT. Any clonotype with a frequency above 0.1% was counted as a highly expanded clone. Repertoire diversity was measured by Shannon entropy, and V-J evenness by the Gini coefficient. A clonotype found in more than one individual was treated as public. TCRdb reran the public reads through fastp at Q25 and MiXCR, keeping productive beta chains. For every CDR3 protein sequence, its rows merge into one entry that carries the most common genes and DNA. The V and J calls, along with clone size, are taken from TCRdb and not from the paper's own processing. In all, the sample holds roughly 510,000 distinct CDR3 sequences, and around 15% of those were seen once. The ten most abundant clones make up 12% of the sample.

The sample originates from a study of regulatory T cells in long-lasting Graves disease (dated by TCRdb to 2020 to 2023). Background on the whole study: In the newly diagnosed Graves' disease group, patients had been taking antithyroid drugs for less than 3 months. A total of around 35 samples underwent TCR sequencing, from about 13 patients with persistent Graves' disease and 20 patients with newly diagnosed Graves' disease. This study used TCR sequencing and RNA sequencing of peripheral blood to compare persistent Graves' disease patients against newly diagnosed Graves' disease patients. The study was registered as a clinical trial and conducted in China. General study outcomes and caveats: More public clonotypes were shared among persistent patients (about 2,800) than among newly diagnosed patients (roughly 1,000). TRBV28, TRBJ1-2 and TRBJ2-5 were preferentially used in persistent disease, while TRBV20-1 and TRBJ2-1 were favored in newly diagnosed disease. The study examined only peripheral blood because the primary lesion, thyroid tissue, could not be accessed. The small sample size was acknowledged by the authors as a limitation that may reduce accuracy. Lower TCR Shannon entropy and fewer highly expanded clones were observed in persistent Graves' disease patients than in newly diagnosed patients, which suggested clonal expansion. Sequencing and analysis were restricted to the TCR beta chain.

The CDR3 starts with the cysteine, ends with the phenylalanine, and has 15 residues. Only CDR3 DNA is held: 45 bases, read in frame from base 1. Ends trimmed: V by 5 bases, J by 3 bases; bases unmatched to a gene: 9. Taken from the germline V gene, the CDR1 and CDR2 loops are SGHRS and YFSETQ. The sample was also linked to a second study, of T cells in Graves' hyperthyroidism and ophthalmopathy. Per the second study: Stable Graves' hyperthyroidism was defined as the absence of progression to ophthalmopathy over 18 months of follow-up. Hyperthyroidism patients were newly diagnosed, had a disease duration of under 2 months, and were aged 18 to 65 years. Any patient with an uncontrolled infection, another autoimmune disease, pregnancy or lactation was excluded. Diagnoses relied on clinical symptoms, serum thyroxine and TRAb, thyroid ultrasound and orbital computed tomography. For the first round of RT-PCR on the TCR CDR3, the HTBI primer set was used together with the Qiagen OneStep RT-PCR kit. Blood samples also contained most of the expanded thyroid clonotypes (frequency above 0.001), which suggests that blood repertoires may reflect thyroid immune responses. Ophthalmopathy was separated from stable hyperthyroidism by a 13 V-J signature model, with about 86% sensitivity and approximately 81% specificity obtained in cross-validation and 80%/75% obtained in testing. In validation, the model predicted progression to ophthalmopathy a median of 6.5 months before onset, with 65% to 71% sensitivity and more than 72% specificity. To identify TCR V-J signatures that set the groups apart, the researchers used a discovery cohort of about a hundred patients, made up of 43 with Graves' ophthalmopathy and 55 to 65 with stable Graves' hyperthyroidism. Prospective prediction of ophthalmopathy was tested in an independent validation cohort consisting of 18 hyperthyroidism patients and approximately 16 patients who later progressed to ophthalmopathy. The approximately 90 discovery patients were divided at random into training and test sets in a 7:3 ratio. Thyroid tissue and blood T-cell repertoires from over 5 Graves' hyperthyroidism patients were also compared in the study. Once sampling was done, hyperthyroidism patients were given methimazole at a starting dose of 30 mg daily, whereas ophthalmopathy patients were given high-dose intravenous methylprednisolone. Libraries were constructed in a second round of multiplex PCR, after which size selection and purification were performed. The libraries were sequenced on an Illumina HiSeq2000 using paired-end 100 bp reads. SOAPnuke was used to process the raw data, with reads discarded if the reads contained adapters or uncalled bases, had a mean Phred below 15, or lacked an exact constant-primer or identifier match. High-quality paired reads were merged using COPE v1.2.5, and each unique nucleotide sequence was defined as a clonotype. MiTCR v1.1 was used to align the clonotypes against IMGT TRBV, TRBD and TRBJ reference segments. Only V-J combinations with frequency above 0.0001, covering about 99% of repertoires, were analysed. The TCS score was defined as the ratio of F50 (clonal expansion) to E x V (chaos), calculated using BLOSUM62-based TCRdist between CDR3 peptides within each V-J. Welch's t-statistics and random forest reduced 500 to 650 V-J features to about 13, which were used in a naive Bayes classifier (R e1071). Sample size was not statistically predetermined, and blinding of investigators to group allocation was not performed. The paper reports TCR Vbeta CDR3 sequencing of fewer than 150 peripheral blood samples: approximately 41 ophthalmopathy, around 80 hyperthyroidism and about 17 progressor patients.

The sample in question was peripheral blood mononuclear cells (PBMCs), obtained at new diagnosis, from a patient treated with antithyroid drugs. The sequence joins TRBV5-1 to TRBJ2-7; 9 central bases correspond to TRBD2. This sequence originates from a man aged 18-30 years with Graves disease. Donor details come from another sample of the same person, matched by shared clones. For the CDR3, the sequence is CASRQPSGIIYEQYF. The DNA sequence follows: TGCGCCAGCAGACAACCTAGCGGGATCATCTACGAGCAGTACTTC.